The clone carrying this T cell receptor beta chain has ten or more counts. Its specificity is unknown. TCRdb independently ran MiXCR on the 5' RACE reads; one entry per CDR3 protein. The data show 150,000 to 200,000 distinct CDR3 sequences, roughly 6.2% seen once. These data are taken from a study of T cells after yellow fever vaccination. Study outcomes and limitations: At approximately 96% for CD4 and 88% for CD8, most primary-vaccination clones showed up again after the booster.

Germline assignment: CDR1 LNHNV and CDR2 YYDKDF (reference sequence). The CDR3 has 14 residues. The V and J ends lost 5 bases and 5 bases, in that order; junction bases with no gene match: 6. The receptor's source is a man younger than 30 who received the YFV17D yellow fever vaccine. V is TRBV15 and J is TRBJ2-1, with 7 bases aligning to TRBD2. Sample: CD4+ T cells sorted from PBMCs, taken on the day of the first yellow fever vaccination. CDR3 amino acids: CATSWRGRDNEQFF. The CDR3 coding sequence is TGTGCCACCAGCTGGCGGGGGAGAGACAATGAGCAGTTCTTC.